The clone carrying this TCR beta chain came up many times. What it binds is unknown. The sample belongs to a study of naive and memory T cell subsets. Study results and limitations: In naive cells, over 95% of TCR sequences were seen only once.

The beta constant-region primer was an equimolar mix of two oligonucleotides covering TRBC1 and TRBC2. Four rounds of PCR amplified the ligated cDNA using nested alpha and beta constant-region primers plus SP2. Ligation attached a single-stranded oligonucleotide with a 12-nucleotide UMI and the SP2 primer to the cDNA 3' end. TCRdb processed the UMI-ligation and nested PCR reads anew with MiXCR; each CDR3 protein has one entry. The sample yields 95,000 to 150,000 distinct CDR3 sequences, 35% to 45% seen once. V lost 1 base and J lost 8, with 9 bases in between. Germline V gives CDR1 KGHSH, CDR2 LQKENI. This CDR3 spans 13 amino acids.

This sequence joins TRBV18 and TRBJ2-1, with D hard to call. Material for sequencing was central memory CD4+ T cells from blood. The TCR was taken from a human donor in good health. The CDR3 spells CASSPRPEDEQFF. CDR3 DNA: TGTGCCAGCTCACCACGGCCAGAAGATGAGCAGTTCTTC.